Sequencing of this T cell receptor (beta chain) was carried out in a study of shared clonotypes between healthy human individuals. This clone appeared once. What it recognizes is unknown. The sample contains more than one DNA sequence encoding this CDR3. Study-level points and caveats: Non-shared clonotypes displayed generation probabilities falling below those of clonotypes present in all four donors. Shared clonotypes: about 5% naive CD4, 3.5% to 4% naive CD8, about 2.5% memory CD4, about 0.4% memory CD8.

J lost 4 bases, V lost 2 bases, and 5 bases had no gene match. Germline V lookup: CDR1 SGHNT, CDR2 YYREEE (reference sequence). The CDR3 loop spans 14 amino acids. Only in-frame clones appear in the TCRdb table, and some are missing; sequencing was by immunoSEQ multiplex PCR. This table has over a million clones, roughly 96% appearing once. Sequences were obtained from naive CD4+ T cells sorted from blood. Regarding subset: CD45RA+ positively selected. The chain links TRBV5-4 to TRBJ2-7; TRBD2 aligns across 8 bases. This sequence originates from a man aged 30 to 45 in good health. Here the CDR3 reads CASSLAGAAYEQYF. The CDR3 DNA sequence: TGTGCCAGCAGCTTAGCGGGAGCGGCGTACGAGCAGTACTTC.